This T cell receptor beta chain was documented in a study of T-cell memory formation after mild COVID-19. The wider study: TCR clusters were mostly confined to one donor each.

MiXCR, run by TCRdb on the 5' RACE reads, gives a single entry per CDR3 protein. Of around 310,000 distinct CDR3 sequences detected, 20% to 25% appear once; the ten largest clones hold under 25%. Germline CDR1 is LGHNA and CDR2 is YNFKEQ. Losses at the gene ends were 2 bases for V and 12 bases for J; bases not matched to a gene: 15. The CDR3 has 15 amino acids. V gene TRBV4-2 combines with J gene TRBJ2-5, with TRBD2 identical over 7 bases. Sequencing was performed on PBMCs or a T cell subset sorted from them (not recorded which). The clonotype comes from a man younger than 35 who had mild COVID-19 (a few samples of this study predate the infection). Cell type and time point are not known. The CDR3 nucleotides are TGTGCCAGCAGCCAATACGGACTAGAAAATCCGGCCAAGTACTTC. Translating it yields CASSQYGLENPAKYF.